This T cell receptor (beta chain) was obtained from a study of vaccination and CD4 T cells after COVID-19. The study sequenced cultured CD4+ T cell DNA using the Oncomine TCR Beta short-read assay. TCRdb recomputed calls from the PCR reads with MiXCR, one row per CDR3 protein. The sample consists of about 21,000 distinct CDR3 sequences, less than 65% of them appearing once. The treatment here: approximately nine-day PBMC culture with coronavirus spike peptide pools or control peptides (ViraFEST assay). V dropped 1 base and J dropped 4; count of bases not matched to a gene: 6. This CDR3 is built from 15 residues. To note about this clonotype: Its antigen is not known.

J is TRBJ1-1 and V is TRBV12-3 or TRBV12-4; 7 bases fit TRBD1. The origin of this receptor is a human donor who had recovered from COVID-19. The source material was CD4+ T cells from blood, cultured in vitro. The CDR3 loop reads CASSLVVRGSTEAFF. CDR3 bases: TGTGCCAGCAGTTTAGTGGTCAGGGGGTCCACTGAAGCTTTCTTT.